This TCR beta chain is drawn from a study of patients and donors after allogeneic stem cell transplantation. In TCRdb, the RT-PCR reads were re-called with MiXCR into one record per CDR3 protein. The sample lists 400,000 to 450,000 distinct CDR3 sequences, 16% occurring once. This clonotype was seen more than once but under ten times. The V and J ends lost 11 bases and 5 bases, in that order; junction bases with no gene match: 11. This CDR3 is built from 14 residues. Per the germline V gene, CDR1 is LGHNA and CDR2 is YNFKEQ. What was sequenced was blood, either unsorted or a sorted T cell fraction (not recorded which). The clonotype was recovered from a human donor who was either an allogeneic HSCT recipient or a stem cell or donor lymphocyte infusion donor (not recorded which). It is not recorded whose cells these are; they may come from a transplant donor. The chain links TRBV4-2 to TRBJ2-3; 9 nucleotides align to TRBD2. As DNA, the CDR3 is TGTGCCTCCTATCGCGGGGGGGCCGAAGATACGCAGTATTTT. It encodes CASYRGGAEDTQYF.